Listed here are 30 T cell receptor beta chains from one sample, sequenced in a study of blood T cell repertoires in COVID-19. Measured with immunoSEQ multiplex PCR; TCRdb has only the in-frame clones, and not every one. The sample shows around 100,000 clones, under 85% of them seen only once. Material for sequencing was peripheral blood. These receptors were collected from a human donor in a cohort sampled during active COVID-19.

J is TRBJ1-2 and V is TRBV5-1; D is undetermined. The CDR3 has 10 residues. Per germline, CDR1 SGHRS and CDR2 YFSETQ. V was shortened by 5 bases and J by 4 bases, with 3 bases between the two germline ends. In nucleotides, the CDR3 is TGCGCCAGCAGTCTCTATGGCTACACCTTC. As protein: CASSLYGYTF.

The chain uses TRBV28 and TRBJ1-3; no definite D call. From germline, CDR1 is MDHEN and CDR2 SYDVKM. Between the trimmed V and J ends, which lost 5 bases and 0 bases, there was a span of 11 bases. The CDR3 loop spans 15 amino acids. As DNA, the CDR3 is TGTGCCAGCAGTCTCCCGGGGTTCTCTGGAAACACCATATATTTT. Translation: CASSLPGFSGNTIYF. The whole variable domain, remainder taken from reference TRBV28 and TRBJ1-3, is DVKVTQSSRYLVKRTGEKVFLECVQDMDHENMFWYRQDPGLGLRLIYFSYDVKMKEKGDIPEGYSVSREKKERFSLILESASTNQTSMYLCASSLPGFSGNTIYFGEGSWLTVV.

The V gene is TRBV19, the J gene TRBJ1-5; possible D gene TRBD1, 6 bases. There are 15 residues in the CDR3. Germline V CDR1 and CDR2: LNHDA, SQIVND (reference sequence). With 0 bases removed from V and 1 base from J, the gap between germline ends came to 7 bases. The CDR3: CASSIDRGSNQPQHF. CDR3 sequence (DNA): TGTGCCAGTAGTATAGACAGGGGAAGCAATCAGCCCCAGCATTTT.

This clone has only a few counts. The chain employs TRBV27 and TRBJ2-1, with TRBD2 identical over 8 bases. V trimming: 7 bases; J trimming: 6 bases; junction bases outside the gene matches: 14. This CDR3 comprises 16 residues. Germline lookup yields CDR1 MNHEY and CDR2 SMNVEV (reference sequence). DNA for the CDR3: TGTGCCAGCACCTATAGCGGGGCCTCCCGGGGCAATGAGCAGTTCTTC. This gives the protein CASTYSGASRGNEQFF.

This clone was observed a single time. V and J are TRBV10-1 and TRBJ1-2; no reliable D call. Trimming took off 4 bases at V and 2 bases at J, with 5 bases between the two ends. This CDR3 is built from 12 residues. Germline V gene lookup returns CDR1 WNHNN and CDR2 SYGVQD (reference sequence). The CDR3 region is CASSATNYGYTF. The CDR3 DNA follows: TGCGCCAGCAGTGCAACAAACTATGGCTACACCTTC.

This chain connects TRBV21-1 to TRBJ2-2; the table's D call TRBD1 went unverified against the DNA. TRBV21-1 is a pseudogene segment. The length of the CDR3 is 15 residues. The CDR3 coding sequence is TGTGCCAGCAGCAAAGGGACAGTGAACACCGGGGAGCTGTTTTTT. This codes for CASSKGTVNTGELFF.

This clone was recorded once. The chain uses TRBV28 and TRBJ1-3; TRBD1 agrees at 9 bases. V gave up 7 bases and J gave up 2 bases; unmatched junction bases: 9. Germline assignment: CDR1 MDHEN and CDR2 SYDVKM. This CDR3 is built from 16 residues. CDR3 in DNA: TGTGCCAGCATACTAGGCGGGACAGGGACTGGAAACACCATATATTTT. Protein: CASILGGTGTGNTIYF.

V usage is TRBV11-3 and J usage is TRBJ2-1, with D possibly TRBD2 on 5 matching bases. Between the trimmed V and J ends, which lost 3 bases and 10 bases, there was a span of 13 bases. CDR3 size: 13 residues. Germline V gene lookup returns CDR1 SGHNT and CDR2 YENEEA. This chain's CDR3 is CASSLSGKDEQFF. The CDR3 DNA is TGTGCCAGCAGCTTGTCCGGGAAGGACGAGCAGTTCTTC.

This chain connects TRBV27 to TRBJ2-7, with a weak D call TRBD1 (6 bases). The CDR3 is 14 amino acids. Looked up from germline, CDR1 is MNHEY and CDR2 is SMNVEV (reference sequence). The V end was cut by 6 bases, the J end by 3 bases, with 15 bases between. CDR3 amino acids: CASSLRDTDYEQYF. CDR3 DNA: TGTGCCAGCAGCCTCCGGGACACAGACTACGAGCAGTACTTC.

For the CDR3, the DNA is TGTGCCAGCAGGTCGGGAGCGGGGAGCTACGAGCAGTACTTC. Its protein product is CASRSGAGSYEQYF. This chain links TRBV6-5 with TRBJ2-7, with TRBD2 matching 7 bases. Trimming at V came to 6 bases and at J to 3 bases, leaving 8 bases not matched to a gene. The CDR3 consists of 14 residues. Germline loops: CDR1 MNHEY, CDR2 SVGAGI.

The J gene is TRBJ1-2, the V gene TRBV6-5, with 7 positions matching TRBD1. The CDR3 contains 15 residues. Germline assignment: CDR1 MNHEY and CDR2 SVGAGI. Trimming removed 0 bases from V and 6 bases from J; junction bases left unmatched: 7. The DNA of the CDR3 is TGTGCCAGCAGTTACTCGGTGATAGGGGGCGATGGCTACACCTTC. This translates into CASSYSVIGGDGYTF.

This clone has only a few counts. The chain uses TRBV4-1 and TRBJ2-7; possible D gene TRBD1, 6 bases. V was pared by 1 base and J by 3 bases, with 13 bases between. Germline V CDR1 and CDR2: MGHRA, YSYEKL. This CDR3 contains 15 residues. CDR3 amino acids: CASSQAPGVGYEQYF. The CDR3 DNA sequence: TGCGCCAGCAGCCAAGCCCCAGGGGTAGGCTACGAGCAGTACTTC.

V and J are TRBV18 and TRBJ2-6; possible D gene TRBD2, 6 bases. Deletions cut 3 bases from V and 2 bases from J, with 17 bases between. CDR1 is KGHSH, CDR2 LQKENI, per germline. CDR3 length equals 18 residues. The CDR3 DNA sequence: TGTGCCAGCTCACCGATCGCGTCGGGGGTTGCTGGGGCCAACGTCCTGACTTTC. This gives the protein CASSPIASGVAGANVLTF.

J is TRBJ1-6 and V is TRBV6-5, with D maybe TRBD1 (5 bases). CDR3 length: 14 residues. The germline V gene encodes CDR1 MNHEY and CDR2 SVGAGI. Between the trimmed V and J ends, which lost 6 bases and 6 bases, there was a span of 12 bases. CDR3 DNA sequence: TGTGCCAGCAGCAGACAGAAAATTAATTCACCCCTCCACTTT. Its protein is CASSRQKINSPLHF.

The rearrangement uses TRBV18 and TRBJ1-2; D possibly corresponds to TRBD1 (5 bases). Germline V gene data show CDR1 as KGHSH and CDR2 as LQKENI. The CDR3 covers 16 residues. The ends were cut back, 4 bases at V and 6 bases at J, with 21 bases in the middle. The CDR3 DNA follows: TGTGCCAGCTCACTCTGGCAGGGAAGATTGTTCAATGGCTACACCTTC. Amino acids: CASSLWQGRLFNGYTF.

This clone is judged medium-sized. The chain carries TRBV6-2 or TRBV6-3 and TRBJ1-1; D is unresolved. CDR1 and CDR2 (germline): MNHEY, SVGEGT. Deletions cut 2 bases from V and 5 bases from J, with 9 bases between. This CDR3 comprises 13 residues. CDR3 coding DNA: TGTGCCAGCAGTTACCTCCCGGGGACTGAAGCTTTCTTT. Residues: CASSYLPGTEAFF.

This chain links TRBV5-1 with TRBJ1-1; no firm D call. V was trimmed by 0 bases and J by 1 base, leaving 13 bases between them. CDR1 is SGHRS, CDR2 YFSETQ, per germline. The CDR3 spans 16 residues. The CDR3 loop reads CASSLGQFLRNTEAFF. The CDR3 DNA reads TGCGCCAGCAGCTTGGGGCAGTTCCTCAGGAACACTGAAGCTTTCTTT. The variable domain in full, with the rest retrieved from reference TRBV5-1 and TRBJ1-1, is KAGVTQTPRYLIKTRGQQVTLSCSPISGHRSVSWYQQTPGQGLQFLFEYFSETQRNKGNFPGRFSGRQFSNSRSEMNVSTLELGDSALYLCASSLGQFLRNTEAFFGQGTRLTVV.

The V and J genes are TRBV19 and TRBJ1-2; the D gene is possibly TRBD1 (5 bases). The germline V and J ends were trimmed by 4 bases and 4 bases, with 10 bases remaining between them. The CDR3 consists of 13 residues. Per germline, CDR1 LNHDA and CDR2 SQIVND (reference sequence). The DNA for the CDR3 is TGTGCCAGTAGTAGTATCGACAGCTATGGCTACACCTTC. It encodes CASSSIDSYGYTF.

The chain recombines TRBV6-2 or TRBV6-3 with TRBJ1-1; no firm D call. V lost 0 bases and J 0 bases, leaving 8 bases between the germline ends. There are 15 residues in the CDR3. Germline CDR1 and CDR2: MNHEY and SVGEGT. The CDR3 DNA reads TGTGCCAGCAGTTACTCCAGAAACATGAACACTGAAGCTTTCTTT. It specifies CASSYSRNMNTEAFF.

The chain uses TRBV5-8 and TRBJ2-3; D is uncertain. Trimming took off 3 bases at V and 2 bases at J, with 13 bases between the two ends. This CDR3 contains 15 residues. Germline loops: CDR1 SGHTS, CDR2 YDEGEE. CDR3 protein: CASSSLHRLTDTQYF. CDR3 nucleotides: TGTGCCAGCAGCTCGTTACACCGACTCACAGATACGCAGTATTTT.

This clone has only a few counts. The chain is built from TRBV20-1 and TRBJ1-2; D remains unclear. V was shortened by 6 bases and J by 1 base, with 3 bases between the two germline ends. CDR1 and CDR2 (germline): DFQATT, SNEGSKA (reference sequence). This CDR3 spans 10 amino acids. The DNA of the CDR3 is TGCAGTGCCCATAACTATGGCTACACCTTC. Translated, it gives CSAHNYGYTF.

The chain combines TRBV27 with TRBJ1-5, with 8 nucleotides matching TRBD1. The CDR3 is 17 residues long. V dropped 5 bases and J dropped 1; count of bases not matched to a gene: 10. Germline-derived CDR1 and CDR2 are MNHEY and SMNVEV (reference sequence). The CDR3 reads CASSPLGRQGSNQPQHF. The CDR3 DNA reads as TGTGCCAGCAGTCCACTAGGGAGACAGGGGAGCAATCAGCCCCAGCATTTT.

The genes are TRBV3-1 (or the pseudogene TRBV3-2) and TRBJ1-2, with D possibly TRBD1 on 5 matching bases. The length of the CDR3 is 15 residues. From germline, CDR1 is LGHDT and CDR2 YNNKEL (reference sequence). V was clipped by 4 bases and J by 1 base, with 13 bases between them. CDR3: CASSRGAGGNYGYTF. CDR3 nucleotide sequence: TGTGCCAGCAGCCGCGGGGCAGGTGGTAACTATGGCTACACCTTC.

This clone was seen just once. The chain links TRBV7-6 to TRBJ1-5, with D tentatively TRBD1 (5 bases). CDR3 length: 13 amino acids. Trimming removed 5 bases from V and 8 bases from J, with 13 bases in between. The germline V gene encodes CDR1 SGHVS and CDR2 FNYEAQ. CDR3 bases: TGTGCCAGCAGCAGGGGAATTAGTGAGCCCCAGCATTTT. Its translation is CASSRGISEPQHF.

The chain recombines TRBV5-6 with TRBJ2-3; 7 nucleotides match TRBD2. V lost 3 bases, J lost 0 bases, and 10 bases stayed unmatched. The CDR3 runs 17 residues. Germline V gene sequence: CDR1 SGHDT, CDR2 YYEEEE. As DNA, the CDR3 is TGTGCCAGCAGCTGGGGGATAGCGGGTACCAGCACAGATACGCAGTATTTT. Encoded protein: CASSWGIAGTSTDTQYF.

V and J are TRBV29-1 and TRBJ2-5; 10 bases match TRBD2. The J segment lost 1 base and the V segment lost 0 bases, leaving 2 bases of the junction unmatched. Germline V lookup: CDR1 SQVTM, CDR2 ANQGSEA. The CDR3 is 15 residues long. The CDR3 loop reads CSVEDLAGAQETQYF. The DNA of the CDR3 is TGCAGCGTTGAAGATCTAGCGGGGGCCCAAGAGACCCAGTACTTC.

V usage is TRBV18 and J usage is TRBJ2-1; D gene ambiguous. Trimming removed 2 bases at V and 7 bases at J, with 9 bases between. The CDR3 loop spans 13 amino acids. Looked up from germline, CDR1 is KGHSH and CDR2 is LQKENI. For the CDR3, the DNA is TGTGCCAGCTCACCAGAGACCAGGAATGAGCAGTTCTTC. Translation: CASSPETRNEQFF.

V usage is TRBV5-1 and J usage is TRBJ2-3; 8 nucleotides line up with TRBD2. The trim removed 3 bases at V and 0 bases at J, leaving 6 bases unmatched. CDR3 size: 16 residues. Looked up from germline, CDR1 is SGHRS and CDR2 is YFSETQ. The CDR3 region has the DNA TGCGCCAGCAGCTCGTTAGCGGGGCATAGCACAGATACGCAGTATTTT. Amino acid sequence: CASSSLAGHSTDTQYF. The full variable domain, rest sourced from reference TRBV5-1 and TRBJ2-3, is KAGVTQTPRYLIKTRGQQVTLSCSPISGHRSVSWYQQTPGQGLQFLFEYFSETQRNKGNFPGRFSGRQFSNSRSEMNVSTLELGDSALYLCASSSLAGHSTDTQYFGPGTRLTVL.

This chain links TRBV5-1 with TRBJ2-7, with 8 nucleotides matching TRBD1. The CDR3 has 14 residues. The trim removed 4 bases at V and 7 bases at J, leaving 10 bases unmatched. Germline CDR1 and CDR2: SGHRS and YFSETQ. Here the CDR3 reads CASSRNQGAGEQYF. CDR3 DNA sequence: TGCGCCAGCAGCCGTAACCAGGGGGCGGGGGAGCAGTACTTC.

The gene calls are TRBV24-1 and TRBJ1-5, with TRBD1 as a possible D gene (5 bases). The V end was cut by 4 bases, the J end by 5 bases, with 5 bases between. The V gene's germline CDR1 is KGHDR and CDR2 SFDVKD. The CDR3 has 12 residues. The DNA for the CDR3 is TGTGCCACCAGTGAAGGGGATCAGCCCCAGCATTTT. Protein: CATSEGDQPQHF.